The next 29 T cell receptor beta chains were all read from a single sample in a study of blood T cell repertoires in COVID-19. Repertoires were generated with immunoSEQ multiplex PCR, while TCRdb's copy carries only in-frame clones and drops some. The repertoire holds roughly 42,000 clones, over 85% seen once, with under 0.4% in the top ten. Sequences were obtained from peripheral blood. The receptors shown here come from a man aged 50 to 60 with COVID-19, enrolled during active disease.

This clone has a handful of counts. The chain carries TRBV7-2 and TRBJ1-5; 7 nucleotides match TRBD1. The V and J ends lost 4 bases and 2 bases, in that order; junction bases with no gene match: 5. The CDR3 loop spans 15 amino acids. In germline, CDR1 is SGHTA, CDR2 FQGNSA. The CDR3 is CASSSGGERNQPQHF. CDR3 coding DNA: TGTGCCAGCAGCTCAGGGGGAGAGCGCAATCAGCCCCAGCATTTT.

The J gene is TRBJ2-7, the V gene TRBV6-6; maybe TRBD2 (6 bases). CDR3 length: 17 amino acids. Trimming shortened V by 5 bases and J by 3 bases, and 23 bases separated the two germline ends. Germline V gene lookup returns CDR1 MNHNY and CDR2 SVGAGI (reference sequence). The CDR3 coding sequence is TGTGCCAGCAGTCCCTGGGGGGACTGGTCTTCACTCTACGAGCAGTACTTC. Translating gives CASSPWGDWSSLYEQYF.

The rearrangement links TRBV9 to TRBJ1-4; TRBD1 matches 7 bases. Unmatched junction bases numbered 2, after V lost 3 bases and J lost 3 bases. Germline CDR1 reads SGDLS; CDR2 reads YYNGEE. This CDR3 spans 14 amino acids. For the CDR3, the DNA is TGTGCCAGCAGCGCCGGGACAGCTAATGAAAAACTGTTTTTT. This sequence encodes CASSAGTANEKLFF.

V gene TRBV20-1 combines with J gene TRBJ1-2; 8 bases are a match to TRBD1. J gave up 12 bases and V 3 bases, and 18 bases lay outside the gene matches. This CDR3 contains 15 residues. Germline CDR1 is DFQATT and CDR2 is SNEGSKA (reference sequence). The CDR3 loop reads CSASPPPQGALPDTF. CDR3 DNA sequence: TGCAGTGCTAGTCCCCCCCCGCAGGGGGCCCTCCCAGACACCTTC.

As regards this clone: Other DNA sequences in the same sample also yield this CDR3. This sequence joins TRBV4-2 and TRBJ2-1; 14 bases align to TRBD2. V lost 3 bases and J lost 6; bases outside the gene matches: 4. The CDR3 is 16 amino acids. CDR1 is LGHNA and CDR2 is YNFKEQ in the germline V gene. This CDR3 is CASSQRLAGGGNEQFF. For the CDR3, the DNA is TGTGCCAGCAGCCAGAGACTAGCGGGAGGGGGCAATGAGCAGTTCTTC.

DNA for the CDR3: TGTGCCAGCAGTGAATCAGGGACAGGGGGGGGAGAGACCCAGTACTTC. Its protein product is CASSESGTGGGETQYF. The chain couples TRBV25-1 to TRBJ2-5, with 11 bases matching TRBD1. There are 16 residues in the CDR3. J gave up 4 bases and V 1 base, and 5 bases lay outside the gene matches. CDR1 is MGHDK and CDR2 is SYGVNS in the germline V gene. The full variable domain, with the rest looked up from reference TRBV25-1 and TRBJ2-5, is EADIYQTPRYLVIGTGKKITLECSQTMGHDKMYWYQQDPGMELHLIHYSYGVNSTEKGDLSSESTVSRIRTEHFPLTLESARPSHTSQYLCASSESGTGGGETQYFGPGTRLLVL.

The V gene is TRBV28, the J gene TRBJ2-7, with a tentative D call TRBD1 (6 bases). The germline V gene encodes CDR1 MDHEN and CDR2 SYDVKM. The ends were cut back, 10 bases at V and 1 base at J, with 17 bases in the middle. The CDR3 spans 14 residues. The CDR3 nucleotides are TGTGCCACCGAGAACACAGGGATATCCTACGAGCAGTACTTC. Its translation is CATENTGISYEQYF.

The J gene is TRBJ1-3, the V gene TRBV2; D unclear. The ends were cut back, 6 bases at V and 0 bases at J, with 12 bases in the middle. CDR1 SNHLY and CDR2 FYNNEI come from the germline V gene. This CDR3 is built from 15 residues. CDR3 sequence (DNA): TGTGCCAGCAGAATCGACATACACTCTGGAAACACCATATATTTT. This sequence encodes CASRIDIHSGNTIYF.

The chain couples TRBV7-2 to TRBJ2-5; no definite D call. The CDR3 has 12 residues. Germline V gives CDR1 SGHTA, CDR2 FQGNSA. The V and J ends lost 1 base and 4 bases respectively, with 4 bases between them. The DNA of the CDR3 is TGTGCCAGCAGCTTAGACGGAGAGACCCAGTACTTC. This sequence encodes CASSLDGETQYF.

This rearrangement joins TRBV9 to TRBJ2-7; 7 nucleotides line up with TRBD2. With 4 bases clipped from V and 6 bases from J, the junction kept 10 bases outside the gene matches. Germline values: CDR1 SGDLS, CDR2 YYNGEE. The CDR3 has 14 amino acids. The CDR3 DNA reads TGTGCCAGCAGCCATGGGGAGGGGTGGGGCGAGCAGTACTTC. This gives the protein CASSHGEGWGEQYF.

This chain connects TRBV6-5 to TRBJ1-2; no clear D. The V end was cut by 3 bases, the J end by 7 bases, with 12 bases between. Per germline, CDR1 MNHEY and CDR2 SVGAGI. The CDR3 runs to 13 residues. This CDR3 is CASSYGPPSGYTF. The CDR3 DNA follows: TGTGCCAGCAGTTATGGCCCCCCCTCTGGCTACACCTTC.

The chain carries TRBV18 and TRBJ1-1; maybe TRBD1 (6 bases). V lost 6 bases and J lost 1, with 9 bases in between. The CDR3 is 13 amino acids. Germline values: CDR1 KGHSH, CDR2 LQKENI. This CDR3 reads CASSTDRNTEAFF. The CDR3 nucleotides read TGTGCCAGCTCGACGGACAGGAACACTGAAGCTTTCTTT.

The gene calls are TRBV19 and TRBJ2-5, with D tentatively TRBD1 (5 bases). The V end lost 5 bases, the J end lost 1 base, and 8 bases lay between the germline ends. The CDR3 is 13 amino acids. Germline V lookup: CDR1 LNHDA, CDR2 SQIVND (reference sequence). The CDR3 loop is CASSLDSQETQYF. CDR3 coding DNA: TGTGCCAGTAGTCTCGACAGCCAAGAGACCCAGTACTTC.

The chain links TRBV19 to TRBJ1-4; D not resolved. This CDR3 contains 14 residues. V dropped 7 bases and J dropped 5 bases, with 14 bases sitting between them. Per germline, CDR1 LNHDA and CDR2 SQIVND (reference sequence). The DNA of the CDR3 is TGTGCCAGTACCCAAAGGGAGAGCAATGAAAAACTGTTTTTT. Translated: CASTQRESNEKLFF.

V and J are TRBV10-3 and TRBJ1-2; D is unclear. V shed 3 bases and J shed 9 bases, with 11 bases lying between them. CDR1 is ENHRY and CDR2 is SYGVKD in the germline V gene. This CDR3 spans 12 amino acids. CDR3 bases: TGTGCCATCAGTGAAGAGATGGTTCGCTACACCTTC. This codes for CAISEEMVRYTF.

This clone came up once. V gene TRBV9 combines with J gene TRBJ2-7; a weak D match, TRBD1 (6 bases). The CDR3 covers 15 residues. V was trimmed by 0 bases and J by 5 bases, leaving 15 bases between them. Germline CDR1 and CDR2: SGDLS and YYNGEE. CDR3 nucleotides: TGTGCCAGCAGCGTAGTCTCAGGGGCAAAGAACGAGCAGTACTTC. This gives the protein CASSVVSGAKNEQYF.

This rearrangement joins TRBV5-1 to TRBJ1-1; possibly TRBD1 for D (5 bases). There are 15 residues in the CDR3. V was shortened by 4 bases and J by 5 bases, with 18 bases between the two germline ends. Germline V gene sequence: CDR1 SGHRS, CDR2 YFSETQ. The CDR3 nucleotides are TGCGCCAGCAGCCCCTCCCGAGCAGGGAGGACTGAAGCTTTCTTT. It codes for CASSPSRAGRTEAFF.

The chain links TRBV5-1 to TRBJ1-4; 7 bases map to TRBD1. Germline V lookup: CDR1 SGHRS, CDR2 YFSETQ. The trim removed 4 bases at V and 3 bases at J, leaving 0 bases unmatched. The CDR3 length is 13 residues. CDR3 in amino acids: CASSQGANEKLFF. The CDR3 DNA reads TGCGCCAGCAGCCAGGGGGCTAATGAAAAACTGTTTTTT.

This clone occurred once. This chain joins TRBV5-1 and TRBJ2-1; TRBD2 aligns across 9 bases. This CDR3 contains 15 residues. The germline V gene has CDR1 SGHRS and CDR2 YFSETQ. Trimming cost V 0 bases and J 7 bases; bases outside gene matches: 5. The CDR3 coding sequence is TGCGCCAGCAGCTTGGCTACTAGCGGGCTTAATGAGCAGTTCTTC. Protein product: CASSLATSGLNEQFF.

This clone came up once. V and J are TRBV4-1 and TRBJ2-1, with a weak D call TRBD2 (6 bases). The V and J ends lost 0 bases and 4 bases respectively, with 13 bases between them. CDR1 is MGHRA, CDR2 YSYEKL, per germline. The CDR3 totals 16 residues. The CDR3 region is CASSQDLGGPYNEQFF. For the CDR3, the DNA is TGCGCCAGCAGCCAAGATCTGGGAGGACCATACAATGAGCAGTTCTTC.

The chain has TRBV18 and TRBJ1-1, with 10 bases identical to TRBD1. J was trimmed by 8 bases and V by 4 bases; bases with no gene match: 28. Germline V gene sequence: CDR1 KGHSH, CDR2 LQKENI. The CDR3 covers 21 residues. The CDR3 loop reads CASSLVPGQGSGPQGNGEAFF. In nucleotides, the CDR3 is TGTGCCAGCTCACTCGTCCCGGGACAGGGGTCGGGACCCCAGGGGAACGGCGAAGCTTTCTTT.

The V and J genes are TRBV9 and TRBJ2-5; D perhaps matches TRBD1 (5 bases). V was shortened by 0 bases and J by 4 bases, with 10 bases between the two germline ends. Per germline, CDR1 SGDLS and CDR2 YYNGEE. The CDR3 is made up of 14 amino acids. CDR3 sequence reads: CASSVGPGRETQYF. CDR3 nucleotide sequence: TGTGCCAGCAGCGTAGGCCCAGGGCGAGAGACCCAGTACTTC. The variable domain in full, completed from reference TRBV9 and TRBJ2-5, reads DSGVTQTPKHLITATGQRVTLRCSPRSGDLSVYWYQQSLDQGLQFLIQYYNGEERAKGNILERFSAQQFPDLHSELNLSSLELGDSALYFCASSVGPGRETQYFGPGTRLLVL.

This clone was recorded only once. The chain has TRBV19 and TRBJ1-1; possible D gene TRBD1, 6 bases. Germline CDR1 and CDR2: LNHDA and SQIVND (reference sequence). Trimming removed 5 bases at V and 1 base at J, with 8 bases between. There are 13 residues in the CDR3. The chain's CDR3 is CASSLGQNTEAFF. The CDR3 DNA reads TGTGCCAGTAGTCTGGGACAGAACACTGAAGCTTTCTTT.

The chain joins TRBV5-1 to TRBJ1-2; perhaps TRBD1 as D (6 bases). The CDR3 has 16 amino acids. V was clipped by 4 bases and J by 6 bases, with 22 bases between them. Looked up from germline, CDR1 is SGHRS and CDR2 is YFSETQ. CDR3: CASSLQTGGPANGYTF. In DNA, the CDR3 is TGCGCCAGCAGCCTTCAAACCGGGGGGCCGGCTAATGGCTACACCTTC. Full variable domain (missing parts from reference TRBV5-1 and TRBJ1-2): KAGVTQTPRYLIKTRGQQVTLSCSPISGHRSVSWYQQTPGQGLQFLFEYFSETQRNKGNFPGRFSGRQFSNSRSEMNVSTLELGDSALYLCASSLQTGGPANGYTFGSGTRLTVV.

The CDR3 loop is CASSLRQGYKLFF. CDR3 nucleotides: TGTGCCAGCAGTCTTAGACAGGGATATAAACTGTTTTTT. The chain has TRBV6-5 and TRBJ1-4, with 7 bases fitting TRBD1. Losses at the gene ends were 5 bases for V and 11 bases for J; bases not matched to a gene: 8. Per the germline V gene, CDR1 is MNHEY and CDR2 is SVGAGI. CDR3 length equals 13 residues.

J is TRBJ2-1 and V is TRBV19, with 8 bases identical to TRBD2. V was clipped by 5 bases and J by 7 bases; unmatched bases: 7. CDR1 and CDR2 from the germline V gene are LNHDA and SQIVND (reference sequence). The length of the CDR3 is 14 residues. CDR3 region: CASSQGTRANEQFF. CDR3 DNA: TGTGCCAGTAGTCAGGGGACTAGGGCTAATGAGCAGTTCTTC. The full variable domain, in which reference TRBV19 and TRBJ2-1 provide the parts outside the CDR3, is DGGITQSPKYLFRKEGQNVTLSCEQNLNHDAMYWYRQDPGQGLRLIYYSQIVNDFQKGDIAEGYSVSREKKESFPLTVTSAQKNPTAFYLCASSQGTRANEQFFGPGTRLTVL.

The gene calls are TRBV6-5 and TRBJ2-7, with D tentatively TRBD2 (5 bases). Trimming removed 7 bases from V and 0 bases from J, with 13 bases in between. Germline CDR1 is MNHEY and CDR2 is SVGAGI. The CDR3 consists of 14 residues. The CDR3 loop is CASMERPLSYEQYF. The CDR3 DNA is TGTGCCAGCATGGAGCGGCCCCTCTCCTACGAGCAGTACTTC.

V and J are TRBV2 and TRBJ2-2; D is perhaps TRBD2 (6 bases). Trimming cost V 8 bases and J 3 bases, with 19 bases left between them. The CDR3 spans 16 residues. The germline gives CDR1 SNHLY, CDR2 FYNNEI. For the CDR3, the DNA is TGTGCCAGCCAGAAAACCCCTTGGGGGGACACCGGGGAGCTGTTTTTT. Residues: CASQKTPWGDTGELFF.

V usage is TRBV9 and J usage is TRBJ1-4, with D perhaps matching TRBD1 (6 bases). The CDR3 sequence is 17 residues long. The germline V and J ends were trimmed by 4 bases and 4 bases, with 20 bases remaining between them. Germline V CDR1 and CDR2: SGDLS, YYNGEE. CDR3 residues: CASSPNVGGQNNEKLFF. The CDR3, as DNA: TGTGCCAGCAGCCCCAACGTCGGAGGACAGAATAATGAAAAACTGTTTTTT.